The clone carrying this T cell receptor (beta chain) was seen ten or more times. Its antigen is undetermined. These data belong to a study of CD8 T cells in ankylosing spondylitis. Germline V gene sequence: CDR1 SGDLS, CDR2 YYNGEE. V was pared by 5 bases and J by 0 bases, with 12 bases between. The CDR3 has 15 amino acids. Preparation of TCR beta libraries was done by quantitative 5'-RACE with molecular barcodes. TCRdb re-derived calls from the 5' RACE reads in MiXCR, one entry per CDR3 protein. The repertoire holds some 9,400 distinct CDR3 sequences, with around 6% as singletons. General study results and limits: Some motif variants had been reported before (in reactive arthritis synovial fluid and blood). Disease-linked clones reportedly showed significant enrichment in matched ankylosing spondylitis synovial fluid.

The V and J genes are TRBV9 and TRBJ2-1; D might be TRBD2 (5 bases). Sequencing input: blood, either unsorted or a sorted T cell fraction (not recorded which). The sequence came from a female donor with ankylosing spondylitis or in good health (not recorded which). The chain's CDR3 is CASSYSVSSYNEQFF. The CDR3 DNA follows: TGTGCCAGCAGTTATAGCGTGAGCTCCTACAATGAGCAGTTCTTC.